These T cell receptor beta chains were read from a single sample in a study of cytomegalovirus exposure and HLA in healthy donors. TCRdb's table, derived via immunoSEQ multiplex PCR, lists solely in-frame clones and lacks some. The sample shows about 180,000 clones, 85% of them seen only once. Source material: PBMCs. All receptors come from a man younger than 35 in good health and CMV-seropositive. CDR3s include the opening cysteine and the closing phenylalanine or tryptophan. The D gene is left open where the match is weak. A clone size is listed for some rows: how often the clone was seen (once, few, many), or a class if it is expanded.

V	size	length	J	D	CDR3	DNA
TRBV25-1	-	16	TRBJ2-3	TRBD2	CASSELGGRNTDTQYF	TGTGCCAGCAGTGAGCTAGGCGGGAGGAACACAGATACGCAGTATTTT
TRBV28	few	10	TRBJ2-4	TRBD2	CASRETSGDF	TGTGCCAGCAGGGAGACTAGCGGGGACTTC
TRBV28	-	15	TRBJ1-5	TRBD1	CASGDRGAGNQPQHF	TGTGCCAGCGGGGACAGGGGCGCTGGGAATCAGCCCCAGCATTTT
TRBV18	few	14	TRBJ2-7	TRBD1	CASSPGTGPYEQYF	TGTGCCAGCTCACCTGGGACAGGGCCCTACGAGCAGTACTTC
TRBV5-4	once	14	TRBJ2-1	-	CASSLLSGSDEQFF	TGTGCCAGCAGCTTGTTATCGGGGTCTGATGAGCAGTTCTTC
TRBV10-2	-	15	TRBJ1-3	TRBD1	CASSLTGAGGNTIYF	TGCGCCAGCAGCTTGACAGGGGCGGGTGGAAACACCATATATTTT
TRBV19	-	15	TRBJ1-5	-	CASRPQGASNQPQHF	TGTGCCAGTAGACCACAGGGAGCGAGCAATCAGCCCCAGCATTTT
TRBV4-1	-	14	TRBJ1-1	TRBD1	CASSQFDRGTEAFF	TGCGCCAGCAGCCAATTCGACAGGGGTACTGAAGCTTTCTTT
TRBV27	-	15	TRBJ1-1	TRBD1	CASSLTGTGRTEAFF	TGTGCCAGCAGTTTAACGGGGACAGGGAGGACTGAAGCTTTCTTT
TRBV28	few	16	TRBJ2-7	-	CASSLAGTRVTYEQYF	TGTGCCAGCAGTTTAGCCGGGACAAGAGTTACCTACGAGCAGTACTTC
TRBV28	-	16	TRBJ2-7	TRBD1	CASSFPRDRVSYEQYF	TGTGCCAGCAGTTTTCCCCGGGACAGGGTCTCCTACGAGCAGTACTTC
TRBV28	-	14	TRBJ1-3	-	CAAFTGTSGNTIYF	TGTGCCGCCTTTACAGGGACCTCTGGAAACACCATATATTTT
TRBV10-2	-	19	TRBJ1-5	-	CASSEASPEGLRGNQPQHF	TGCGCCAGCAGTGAGGCGTCCCCGGAGGGGCTTCGGGGCAATCAGCCCCAGCATTTT
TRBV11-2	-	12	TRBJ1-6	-	CASSFGGAPLHF	TGTGCCAGCAGCTTTGGGGGGGCACCCCTCCACTTT
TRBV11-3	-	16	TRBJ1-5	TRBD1	CASPESGTGEEQPQHF	TGTGCCAGCCCAGAGTCCGGGACAGGGGAGGAACAGCCCCAGCATTTT